This TCR beta chain was obtained from a study of tumor-infiltrating lymphocytes in primary liver carcinoma. Synthesis of TCR beta cDNA was carried out from about 500 ng total RNA with a constant-region primer. Library construction for TCR beta comprised three nested multiplex PCR rounds performed with slightly modified ARM-PCR. The study ran its first two PCR rounds for around 10 cycles each, using TRBV1-TRBV30 forward primers and a C-beta reverse primer. In TCRdb, the multiplex PCR reads were re-called with MiXCR into one record per CDR3 protein. This table holds 180,000 or so distinct CDR3 sequences, over 45% found once. RNA was extracted from whole blood without cell sorting, alongside germline DNA. Chronic HBV infection, which was untreated, was present in the patients. The ends lost 2 bases at V and 3 bases at J; junction bases unmatched: 3. CDR1 is GTSNPN and CDR2 is SVGIG in the germline V gene (reference sequence). This CDR3 spans 15 amino acids.

The rearrangement links TRBV30 to TRBJ2-2, with TRBD1 matching over 10 bases. Source material: peripheral blood. The sequence came from a man between 40 and 49 years old with primary liver carcinoma and hepatitis B virus infection. CDR3: CAWSRGQGDTGELFF. In nucleotides, the CDR3 is TGTGCCTGGAGTAGAGGACAGGGGGACACCGGGGAGCTGTTTTTT.